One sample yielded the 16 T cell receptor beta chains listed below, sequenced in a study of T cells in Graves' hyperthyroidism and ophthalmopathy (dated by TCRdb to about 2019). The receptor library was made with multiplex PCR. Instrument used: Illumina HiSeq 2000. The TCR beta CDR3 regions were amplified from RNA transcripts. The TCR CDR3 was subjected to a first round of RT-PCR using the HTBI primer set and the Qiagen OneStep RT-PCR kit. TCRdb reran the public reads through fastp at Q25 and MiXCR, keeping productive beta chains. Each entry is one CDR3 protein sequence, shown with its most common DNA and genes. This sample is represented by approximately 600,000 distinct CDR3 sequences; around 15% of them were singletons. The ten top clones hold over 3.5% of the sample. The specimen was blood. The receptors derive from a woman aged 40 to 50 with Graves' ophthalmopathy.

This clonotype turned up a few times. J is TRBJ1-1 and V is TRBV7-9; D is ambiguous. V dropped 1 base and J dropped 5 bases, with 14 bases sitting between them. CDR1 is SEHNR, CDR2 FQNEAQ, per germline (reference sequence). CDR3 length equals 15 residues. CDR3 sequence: CASSLGMGRDTEAFF. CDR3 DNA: TGTGCCAGCAGCTTAGGGATGGGGAGGGATACTGAAGCTTTCTTT.

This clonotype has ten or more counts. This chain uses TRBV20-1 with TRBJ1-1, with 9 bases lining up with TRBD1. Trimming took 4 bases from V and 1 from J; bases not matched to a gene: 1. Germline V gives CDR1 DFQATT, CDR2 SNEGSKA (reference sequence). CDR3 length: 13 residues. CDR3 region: CSAKDRGNTEAFF. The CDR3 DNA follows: TGCAGTGCTAAGGACAGGGGGAACACTGAAGCTTTCTTT.

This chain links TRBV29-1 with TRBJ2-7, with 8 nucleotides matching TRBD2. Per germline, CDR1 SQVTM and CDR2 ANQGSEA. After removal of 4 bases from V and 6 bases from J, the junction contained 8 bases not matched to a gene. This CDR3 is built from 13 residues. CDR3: CSVAVSGRGEQYF. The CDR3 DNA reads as TGCAGCGTTGCGGTGAGCGGGAGAGGCGAGCAGTACTTC.

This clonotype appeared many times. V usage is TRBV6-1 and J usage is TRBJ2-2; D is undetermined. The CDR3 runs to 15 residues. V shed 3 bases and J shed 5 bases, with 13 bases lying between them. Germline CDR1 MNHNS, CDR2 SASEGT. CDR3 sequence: CASSDSLPRTGELFF. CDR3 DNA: TGTGCCAGCAGTGATAGCCTGCCTAGGACCGGGGAGCTGTTTTTT.

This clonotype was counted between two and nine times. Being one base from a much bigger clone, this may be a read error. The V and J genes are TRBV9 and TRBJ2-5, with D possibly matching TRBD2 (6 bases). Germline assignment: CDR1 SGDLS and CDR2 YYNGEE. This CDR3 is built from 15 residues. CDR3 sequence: CASSHSGRVGETRYF. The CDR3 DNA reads TGTGCCAGCAGCCATAGCGGCAGGGTAGGGGAGACCCGGTACTTC.

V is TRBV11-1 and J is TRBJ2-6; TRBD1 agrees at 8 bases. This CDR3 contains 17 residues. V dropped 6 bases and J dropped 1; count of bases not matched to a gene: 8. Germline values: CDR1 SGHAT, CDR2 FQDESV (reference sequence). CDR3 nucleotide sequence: TGTGCCAGCAGTAGACAGGGGCGGAATTCTGGGGCCAACGTCCTGACTTTC. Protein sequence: CASSRQGRNSGANVLTF.

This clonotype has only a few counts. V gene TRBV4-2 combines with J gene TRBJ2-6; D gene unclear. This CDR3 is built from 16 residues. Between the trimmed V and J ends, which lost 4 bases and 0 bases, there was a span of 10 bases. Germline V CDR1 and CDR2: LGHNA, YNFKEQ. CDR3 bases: TGTGCCAGCAGCCTAAAGTTAACCTCTGGGGCCAACGTCCTGACTTTC. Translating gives CASSLKLTSGANVLTF.

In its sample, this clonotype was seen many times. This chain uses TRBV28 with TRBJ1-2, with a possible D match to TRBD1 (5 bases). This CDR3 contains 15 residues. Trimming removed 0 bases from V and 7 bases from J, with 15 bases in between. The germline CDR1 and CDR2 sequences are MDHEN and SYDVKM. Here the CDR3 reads CASSLWGHTGGGYTF. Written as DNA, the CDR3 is TGTGCCAGCAGTTTATGGGGGCACACGGGGGGTGGCTACACCTTC.

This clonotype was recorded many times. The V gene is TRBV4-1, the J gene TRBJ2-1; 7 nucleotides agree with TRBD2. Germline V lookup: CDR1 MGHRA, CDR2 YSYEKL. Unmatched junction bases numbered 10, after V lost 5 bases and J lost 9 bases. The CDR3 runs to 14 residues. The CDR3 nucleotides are TGCGCCAGCAGCTTGGGGCGGGAGAGTATTGAGCAGTTCTTC. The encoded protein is CASSLGRESIEQFF.

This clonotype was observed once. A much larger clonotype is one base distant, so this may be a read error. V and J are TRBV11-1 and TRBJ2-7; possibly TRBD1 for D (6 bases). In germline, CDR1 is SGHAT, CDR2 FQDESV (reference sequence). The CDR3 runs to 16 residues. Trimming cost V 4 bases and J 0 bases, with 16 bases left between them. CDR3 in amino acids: CASSSACRDNSYEQYF. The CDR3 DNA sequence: TGTGCCAGCAGCTCCGCCTGCCGGGACAACTCCTACGAGCAGTACTTC.

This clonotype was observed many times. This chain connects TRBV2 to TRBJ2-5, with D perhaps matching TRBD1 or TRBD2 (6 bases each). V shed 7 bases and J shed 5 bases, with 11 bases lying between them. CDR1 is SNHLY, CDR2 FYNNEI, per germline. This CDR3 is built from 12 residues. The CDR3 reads CASKPGGETQYF. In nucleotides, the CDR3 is TGTGCCAGCAAGCCCGGGGGCGAGACCCAGTACTTC. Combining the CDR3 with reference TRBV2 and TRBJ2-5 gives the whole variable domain EPEVTQTPSHQVTQMGQEVILRCVPISNHLYFYWYRQILGQKVEFLVSFYNNEISEKSEIFDDQFSVERPDGSNFTLKIRSTKLEDSAMYFCASKPGGETQYFGPGTRLLVL.

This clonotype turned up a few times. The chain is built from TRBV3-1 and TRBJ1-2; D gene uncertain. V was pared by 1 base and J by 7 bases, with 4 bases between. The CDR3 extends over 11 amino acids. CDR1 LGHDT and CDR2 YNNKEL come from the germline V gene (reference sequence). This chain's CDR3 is CASSQASGYTF. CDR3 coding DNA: TGTGCCAGCAGCCAAGCTAGTGGCTACACCTTC.

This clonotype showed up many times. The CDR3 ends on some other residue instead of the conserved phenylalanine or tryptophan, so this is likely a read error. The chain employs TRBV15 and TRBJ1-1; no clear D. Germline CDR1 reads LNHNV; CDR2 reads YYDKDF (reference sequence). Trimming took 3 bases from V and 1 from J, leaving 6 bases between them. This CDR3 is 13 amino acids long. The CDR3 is CATSRNQNTEAFL. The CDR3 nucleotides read TGTGCCACCAGCAGGAACCAGAACACTGAAGCTTTCCTT.

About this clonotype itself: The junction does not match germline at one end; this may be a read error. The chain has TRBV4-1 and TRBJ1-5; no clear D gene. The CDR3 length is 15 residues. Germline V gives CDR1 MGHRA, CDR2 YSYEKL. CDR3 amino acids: CASSQVSRLGQPQHF. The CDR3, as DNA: TGCGCTAGCAGCCAAGTGTCTAGATTGGGACAGCCCCAGCATTTT.

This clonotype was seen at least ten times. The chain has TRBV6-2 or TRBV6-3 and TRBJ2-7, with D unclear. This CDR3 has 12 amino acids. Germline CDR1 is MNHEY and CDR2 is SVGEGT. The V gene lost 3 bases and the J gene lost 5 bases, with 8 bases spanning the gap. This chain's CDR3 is CASSYPRNEQYF. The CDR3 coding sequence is TGTGCCAGCAGTTATCCCCGAAACGAGCAGTACTTC.

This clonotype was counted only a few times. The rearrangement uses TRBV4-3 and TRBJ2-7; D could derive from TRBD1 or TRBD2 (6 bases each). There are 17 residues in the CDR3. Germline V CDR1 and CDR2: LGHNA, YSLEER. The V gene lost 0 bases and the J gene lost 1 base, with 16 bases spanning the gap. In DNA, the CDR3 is TGCGCCAGCAGCCAAGATGAAAGGGGGGCCGTTTCCTACGAGCAGTACTTC. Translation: CASSQDERGAVSYEQYF.